Included here is one T cell receptor (beta chain) sequence, with context. The antigen remains unidentified. V lost 6 bases and J 4 bases, leaving 6 bases between the germline ends. Germline CDR1 reads DFQATT; CDR2 reads SNEGSKA (reference sequence). CDR3 size: 10 residues. The entry originates in a study of vaccination effects on CD4 cells after COVID-19. Study-wide background: Vaccination followed sampling of two convalescent patients by 16 days and one week respectively.

Culturing for roughly 10 days preceded CD4+ T cell isolation. The person's infection with SARS-CoV-2, confirmed by PCR, took place between March and December 2020. TCRdb's table, derived via immunoSEQ multiplex PCR, lists solely in-frame clones and lacks some. The repertoire holds 50,000 to 70,000 clones, with approximately 72% as singletons. Material: CD4+ T cells from PBMCs cultured without peptide, obtained before COVID-19 vaccination. The sequence was obtained from a human donor who had a prior SARS-CoV-2 infection. The rearrangement links TRBV20-1 to TRBJ2-5; D is unresolved. This CDR3 reads CSARRETQYF. The CDR3 bases are TGCAGTGCCCGTAGAGAGACCCAGTACTTC.